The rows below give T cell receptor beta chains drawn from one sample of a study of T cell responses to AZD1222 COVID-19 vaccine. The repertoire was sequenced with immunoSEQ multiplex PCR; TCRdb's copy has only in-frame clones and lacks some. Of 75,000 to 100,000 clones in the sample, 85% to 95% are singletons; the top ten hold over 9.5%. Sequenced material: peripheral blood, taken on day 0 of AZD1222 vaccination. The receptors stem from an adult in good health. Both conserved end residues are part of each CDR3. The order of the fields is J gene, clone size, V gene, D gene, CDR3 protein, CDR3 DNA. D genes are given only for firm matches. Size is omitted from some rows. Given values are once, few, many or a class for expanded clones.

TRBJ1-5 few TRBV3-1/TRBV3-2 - CASSRTGNQPQHF TGTGCCAGCAGCCGGACGGGCAATCAGCCCCAGCATTTT
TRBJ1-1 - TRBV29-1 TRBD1 CSARQGVSEAFF TGCAGCGCCCGACAGGGGGTCAGTGAAGCTTTCTTT
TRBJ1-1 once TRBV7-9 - CASSLNQGAETEAFF TGTGCCAGCAGTTTAAATCAGGGAGCTGAAACTGAAGCTTTCTTT
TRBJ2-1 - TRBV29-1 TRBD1 CSVEYGTGGNEQFF TGCAGCGTTGAATACGGGACAGGGGGCAATGAGCAGTTCTTC
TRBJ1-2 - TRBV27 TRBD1 CASSRGQGVYGYTF TGTGCCAGCAGTCGGGGACAGGGCGTATATGGCTACACCTTC
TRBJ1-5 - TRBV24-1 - CATSGILGNQPQHF TGTGCCACCAGTGGGATTTTGGGCAATCAGCCCCAGCATTTT
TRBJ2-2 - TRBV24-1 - CATSDSPSGGQGARELFF TGTGCCACCAGTGATTCACCCAGCGGGGGACAGGGCGCGAGGGAGCTGTTTTTT
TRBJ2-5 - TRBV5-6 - CASSRQNQETQYF TGTGCCAGCAGTAGACAGAACCAAGAGACCCAGTACTTC
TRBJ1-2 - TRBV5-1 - CASSPPNREAGYTF TGCGCCAGCAGCCCCCCAAACAGGGAGGCTGGCTACACCTTC
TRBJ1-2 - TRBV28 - CASSFLGRLVVYGYTF TGTGCCAGCAGTTTCCTGGGACGGCTCGTCGTCTATGGCTACACCTTC
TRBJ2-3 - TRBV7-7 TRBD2 CASSRGLAGDDTQYF TGTGCTAGCAGCCGAGGACTAGCGGGGGACGATACGCAGTATTTT
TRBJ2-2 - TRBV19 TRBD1 CASSIGTGNTGELFF TGTGCCAGTAGTATCGGGACAGGGAACACCGGGGAGCTGTTTTTT
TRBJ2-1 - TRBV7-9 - CASSLEGVEQFF TGTGCCAGCAGCCTAGAAGGGGTTGAGCAGTTCTTC
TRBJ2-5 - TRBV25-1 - CASSEQVKYQETQYF TGTGCCAGCAGTGAGCAGGTGAAGTACCAAGAGACCCAGTACTTC
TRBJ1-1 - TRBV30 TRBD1 CAWSVRAGGWTEAFF TGTGCCTGGAGTGTACGGGCAGGGGGCTGGACTGAAGCTTTCTTT